Listed here are 9 T cell receptor beta chains from one sample, sequenced in a study of early T cells in non-severe SARS-CoV-2 infection. Each CDR3 protein is one row after TCRdb ran MiXCR on the 5' RACE reads. The sample has around 63,000 distinct CDR3 sequences, approximately 6.1% seen once. The sample here was whole blood, taken at baseline. The receptors stem from an adult who was a healthcare worker with PCR-confirmed SARS-CoV-2 infection or an uninfected control (not recorded which).

This clonotype has at least ten counts. The J gene is TRBJ1-1, the V gene TRBV7-3, with no clear D. Germline V gene sequence: CDR1 SGHTA, CDR2 FQGTGA. V was cut by 4 bases and J by 1 base, with 13 bases left in between. The CDR3 consists of 15 residues. The CDR3 here is CASSSRTHPNTEAFF. The DNA for the CDR3 is TGTGCCAGCAGCTCCCGGACCCACCCGAACACTGAAGCTTTCTTT.

This clonotype was counted many times. The chain combines TRBV7-8 with TRBJ1-5, with 8 bases that match TRBD1. CDR3 size: 15 residues. J was trimmed by 4 bases and V by 5 bases; bases with no gene match: 7. CDR1 SGHVS and CDR2 FQNEAQ come from the germline V gene. CDR3 nucleotide sequence: TGTGCCAGCAGCGTCCCAGGGGGCGGTAATCAGCCCCAGCATTTT. It specifies CASSVPGGGNQPQHF.

This clonotype has ten or more counts. The chain joins TRBV5-4 to TRBJ2-3; 14 bases line up with TRBD2. The germline V gene has CDR1 SGHNT and CDR2 YYREEE (reference sequence). V gave up 4 bases and J gave up 5 bases; unmatched junction bases: 3. The CDR3 contains 15 residues. In nucleotides, the CDR3 is TGTGCCAGCAGCCCGGGGACTAGCGGGAGAGATACGCAGTATTTT. Protein product: CASSPGTSGRDTQYF.

This clonotype was seen many times. In nucleotides, the CDR3 is TGCAGCGTGCGGGGGGGCCTAGGGGTTAACGAGCAGTACTTC. Protein product: CSVRGGLGVNEQYF. This chain uses TRBV29-1 with TRBJ2-7; 9 bases line up with TRBD2. Trimming cost V 6 bases and J 5 bases; bases outside gene matches: 11. The germline V gene has CDR1 SQVTM and CDR2 ANQGSEA. CDR3 length equals 14 residues.

This clonotype was observed a few times. The chain carries TRBV9 and TRBJ1-1; a weak D match, TRBD1 (5 bases). The CDR3 has 13 residues. CDR1 and CDR2 (germline): SGDLS, YYNGEE. Trimming took off 0 bases at V and 8 bases at J, with 11 bases between the two ends. DNA of the CDR3: TGTGCCAGCAGCGTAGAGGTGCGGGGGGAAGCTTTCTTT. Protein product: CASSVEVRGEAFF.

This clonotype has at least ten counts. V usage is TRBV28 and J usage is TRBJ2-6; D unclear. With 5 bases removed from V and 4 bases from J, the gap between germline ends came to 6 bases. Germline CDR1 and CDR2: MDHEN and SYDVKM. The CDR3 runs to 13 residues. In DNA, the CDR3 is TGTGCCAGCAGTCGTCTGGGGGCCAACGTCCTGACTTTC. It codes for CASSRLGANVLTF. The full variable domain, its missing parts supplied by reference TRBV28 and TRBJ2-6, is DVKVTQSSRYLVKRTGEKVFLECVQDMDHENMFWYRQDPGLGLRLIYFSYDVKMKEKGDIPEGYSVSREKKERFSLILESASTNQTSMYLCASSRLGANVLTFGAGSRLTVL.

The rearrangement uses TRBV5-1 and TRBJ2-1, with 10 bases that match TRBD2. The germline V gene encodes CDR1 SGHRS and CDR2 YFSETQ. The CDR3 length is 17 residues. Losses at the gene ends were 0 bases for V and 0 bases for J; bases not matched to a gene: 3. The CDR3 sequence is CASSLVASGSSYNEQFF. CDR3 nucleotides: TGCGCCAGCAGCTTGGTAGCTAGCGGGAGCTCCTACAATGAGCAGTTCTTC.

The chain couples TRBV29-1 to TRBJ2-1, with 8 bases that match TRBD2. The CDR3 sequence is 15 residues long. With 6 bases clipped from V and 0 bases from J, the junction kept 7 bases outside the gene matches. Germline V gives CDR1 SQVTM, CDR2 ANQGSEA. The CDR3 DNA reads TGCAGCGTCGTGACTAGCGCGAGCTCCTACAATGAGCAGTTCTTC. Its protein product is CSVVTSASSYNEQFF.

This sequence joins TRBV2 and TRBJ1-1; D gene uncertain. The length of the CDR3 is 17 residues. The germline gives CDR1 SNHLY, CDR2 FYNNEI. V lost 1 base and J 0 bases, leaving 15 bases between the germline ends. The CDR3 sequence is CASSEVLNRWLNTEAFF. The CDR3, as DNA: TGTGCCAGCAGTGAAGTTCTCAACAGATGGCTGAACACTGAAGCTTTCTTT.